This T cell receptor (beta chain) comes out of a study of T cells in Graves' hyperthyroidism and ophthalmopathy. The CDR3 length is 15 residues. Trimming stripped 3 bases from V and 5 bases from J, with 15 bases between. CDR1 is SGDLS and CDR2 is YYNGEE in the germline V gene. It was RNA transcripts that yielded the amplified TCR beta CDR3 regions. The HTBI primer set drove a first-round RT-PCR of the TCR CDR3. TCRdb re-called the multiplex PCR reads with MiXCR, one entry per CDR3 protein. The table lists fewer than 650,000 distinct CDR3 sequences, about 15% of them singletons. This clonotype was counted only a few times.

The sample was blood. This sequence joins TRBV9 and TRBJ1-5; D not resolved. The TCR sequence derives from a woman younger than 45 with Graves' hyperthyroidism that later progressed to Graves' ophthalmopathy. This CDR3 is CASSEGPLDYQPQHF. DNA of the CDR3: TGTGCCAGCAGCGAGGGTCCGTTGGATTATCAGCCCCAGCATTTT.